This T cell receptor beta chain stems from a study of blood T cell repertoires in COVID-19. Study background: COVID-19 samples, acute and convalescent, were from the United States, Italy and Spain. From T cells, B-cell-depleted T cells, or PBMCs came the material, which was cDNA or gDNA.

The table lists this clone with a few counts. Study processing details: From reference gene primer amplification, estimates of nucleated cell counts were derived. The data were produced by immunoSEQ multiplex PCR, yet TCRdb's version contains in-frame clones alone and is incomplete. V, J and clone size reflect that table, while D and trimming were determined from the DNA. This sample has roughly 150,000 clones, with about four fifths found just once. The sequence was obtained from a man aged 60-69 years with active or convalescent COVID-19. The sequencing sample was made of peripheral blood.

CDR3 in amino acids: CASSQPLGQGRNTIYF. The CDR3 DNA is TGCGCCAGCAGCCAACCCCTGGGACAGGGGAGAAACACCATATATTTT. The V call is TRBV4-1, the J call TRBJ1-3, with TRBD1 identical over 10 bases. CDR3 length equals 16 residues. The germline V gene has CDR1 MGHRA and CDR2 YSYEKL. V lost 2 bases to trimming and J lost 5 bases; unmatched junction nucleotides: 6.